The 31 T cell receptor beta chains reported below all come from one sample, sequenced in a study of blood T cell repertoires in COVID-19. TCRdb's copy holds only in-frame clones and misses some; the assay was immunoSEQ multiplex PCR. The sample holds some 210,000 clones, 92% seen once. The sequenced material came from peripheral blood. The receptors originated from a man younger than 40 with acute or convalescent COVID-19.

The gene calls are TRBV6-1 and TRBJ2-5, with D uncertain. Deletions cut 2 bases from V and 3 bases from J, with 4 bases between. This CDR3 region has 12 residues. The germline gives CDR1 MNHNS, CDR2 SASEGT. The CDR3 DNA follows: TGTGCCAGCAGTGAACTAGAAGAGACCCAGTACTTC. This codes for CASSELEETQYF.

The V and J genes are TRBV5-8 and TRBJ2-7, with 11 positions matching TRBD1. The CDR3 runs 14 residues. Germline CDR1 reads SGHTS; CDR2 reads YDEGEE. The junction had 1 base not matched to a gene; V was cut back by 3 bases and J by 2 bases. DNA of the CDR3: TGTGCCAGCAGCTGGGGACAGGGGGCCTACGAGCAGTACTTC. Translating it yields CASSWGQGAYEQYF. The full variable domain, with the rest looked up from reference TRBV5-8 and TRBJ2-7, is EAGVTQSPTHLIKTRGQQATLRCSPISGHTSVYWYQQALGLGLQFLLWYDEGEERNRGNFPPRFSGRQFPNYSSELNVNALELEDSALYLCASSWGQGAYEQYFGPGTRLTVT.

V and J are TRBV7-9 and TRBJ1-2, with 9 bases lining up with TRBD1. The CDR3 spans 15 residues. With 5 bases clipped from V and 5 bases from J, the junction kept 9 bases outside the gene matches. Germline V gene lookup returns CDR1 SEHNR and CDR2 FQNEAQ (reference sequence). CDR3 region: CASSGMGQGKYGYTF. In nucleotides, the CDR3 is TGTGCCAGCAGCGGCATGGGACAGGGAAAATATGGCTACACCTTC.

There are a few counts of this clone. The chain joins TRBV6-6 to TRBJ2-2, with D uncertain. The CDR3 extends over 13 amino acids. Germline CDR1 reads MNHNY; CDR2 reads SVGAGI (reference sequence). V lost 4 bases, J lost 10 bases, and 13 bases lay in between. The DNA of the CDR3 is TGTGCCAGCAGTTCCAACGGGTTTGAGGAGCTGTTTTTT. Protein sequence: CASSSNGFEELFF.

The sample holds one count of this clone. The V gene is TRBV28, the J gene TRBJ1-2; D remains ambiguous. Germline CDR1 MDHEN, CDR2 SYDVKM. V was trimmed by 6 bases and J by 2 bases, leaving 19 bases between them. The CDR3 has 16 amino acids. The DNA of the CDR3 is TGTGCCAGCAGAACTACTCCTACCGTATCGAACTATGGCTACACCTTC. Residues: CASRTTPTVSNYGYTF.

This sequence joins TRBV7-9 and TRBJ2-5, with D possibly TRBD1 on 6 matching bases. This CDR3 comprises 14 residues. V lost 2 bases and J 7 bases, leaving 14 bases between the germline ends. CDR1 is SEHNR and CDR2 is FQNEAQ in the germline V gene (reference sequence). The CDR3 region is CASSLFGRGATQYF. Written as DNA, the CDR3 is TGTGCCAGCAGCTTATTCGGCAGGGGTGCGACCCAGTACTTC.

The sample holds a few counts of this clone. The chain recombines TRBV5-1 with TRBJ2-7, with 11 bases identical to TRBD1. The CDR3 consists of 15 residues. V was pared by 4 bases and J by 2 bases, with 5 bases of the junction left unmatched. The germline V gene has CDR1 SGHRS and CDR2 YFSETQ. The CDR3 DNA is TGCGCCAGCAGCAACCGGGACAGGGGGACCTACGAGCAGTACTTC. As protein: CASSNRDRGTYEQYF. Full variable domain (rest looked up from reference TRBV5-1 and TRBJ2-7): KAGVTQTPRYLIKTRGQQVTLSCSPISGHRSVSWYQQTPGQGLQFLFEYFSETQRNKGNFPGRFSGRQFSNSRSEMNVSTLELGDSALYLCASSNRDRGTYEQYFGPGTRLTVT.

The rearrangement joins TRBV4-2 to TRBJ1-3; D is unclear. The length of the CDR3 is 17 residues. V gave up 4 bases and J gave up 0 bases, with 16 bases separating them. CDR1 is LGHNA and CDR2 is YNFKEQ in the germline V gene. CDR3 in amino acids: CASSLVTSQSSGNTIYF. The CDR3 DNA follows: TGTGCCAGCAGCCTAGTGACTTCCCAGAGCTCTGGAAACACCATATATTTT.

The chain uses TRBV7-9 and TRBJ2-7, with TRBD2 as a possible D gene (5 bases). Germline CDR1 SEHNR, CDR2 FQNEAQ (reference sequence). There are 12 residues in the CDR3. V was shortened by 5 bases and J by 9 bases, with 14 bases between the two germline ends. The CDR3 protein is CASSIQTSLQYF. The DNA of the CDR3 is TGTGCCAGCAGCATCCAAACTAGTCTGCAGTACTTC.

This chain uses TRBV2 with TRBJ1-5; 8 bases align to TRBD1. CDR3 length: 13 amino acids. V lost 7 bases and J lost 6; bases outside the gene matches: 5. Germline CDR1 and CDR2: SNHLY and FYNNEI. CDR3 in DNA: TGTGCCAGCAACTCAGGGGGCATTCAGCCCCAGCATTTT. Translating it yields CASNSGGIQPQHF.

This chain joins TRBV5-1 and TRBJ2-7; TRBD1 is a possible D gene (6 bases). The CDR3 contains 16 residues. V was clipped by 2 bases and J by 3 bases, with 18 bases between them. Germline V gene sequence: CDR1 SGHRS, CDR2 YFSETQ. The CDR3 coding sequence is TGCGCCAGCAGCTTCGAATTGGGGGCGACCTTCTACGAGCAGTACTTC. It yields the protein CASSFELGATFYEQYF.

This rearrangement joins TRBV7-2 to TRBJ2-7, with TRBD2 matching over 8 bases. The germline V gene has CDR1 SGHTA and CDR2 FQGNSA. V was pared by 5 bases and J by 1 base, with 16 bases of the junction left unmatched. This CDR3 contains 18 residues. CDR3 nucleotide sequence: TGTGCCAGCAGCCCCGGGGGACTAGGAGAGATGTGGTCCTACGAGCAGTACTTC. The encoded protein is CASSPGGLGEMWSYEQYF.

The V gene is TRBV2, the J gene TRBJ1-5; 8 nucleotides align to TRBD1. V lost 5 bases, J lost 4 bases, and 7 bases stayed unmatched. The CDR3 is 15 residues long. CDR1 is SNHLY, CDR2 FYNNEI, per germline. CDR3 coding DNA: TGTGCCAGCAGTCCCGACAGGGGAGGGAATCAGCCCCAGCATTTT. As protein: CASSPDRGGNQPQHF.

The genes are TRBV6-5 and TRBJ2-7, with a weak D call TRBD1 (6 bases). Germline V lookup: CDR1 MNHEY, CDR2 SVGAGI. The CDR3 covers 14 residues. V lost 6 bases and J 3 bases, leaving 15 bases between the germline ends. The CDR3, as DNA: TGTGCCAGCAGCCACCGGGACAAGAACTACGAGCAGTACTTC. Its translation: CASSHRDKNYEQYF.

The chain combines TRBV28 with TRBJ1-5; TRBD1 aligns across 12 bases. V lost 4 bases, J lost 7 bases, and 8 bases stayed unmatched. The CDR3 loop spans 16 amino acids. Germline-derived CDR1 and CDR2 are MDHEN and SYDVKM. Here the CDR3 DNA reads TGTGCCAGCAGTTCTGGGACAGGGGGCGCCGGACAGCCCCAGCATTTT. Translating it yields CASSSGTGGAGQPQHF. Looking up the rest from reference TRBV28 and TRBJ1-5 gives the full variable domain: DVKVTQSSRYLVKRTGEKVFLECVQDMDHENMFWYRQDPGLGLRLIYFSYDVKMKEKGDIPEGYSVSREKKERFSLILESASTNQTSMYLCASSSGTGGAGQPQHFGDGTRLSIL.

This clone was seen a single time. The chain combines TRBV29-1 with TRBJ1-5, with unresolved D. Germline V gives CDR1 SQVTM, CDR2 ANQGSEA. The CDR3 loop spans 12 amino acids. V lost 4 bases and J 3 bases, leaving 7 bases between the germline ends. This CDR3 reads CSVGAVNQPQHF. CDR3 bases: TGCAGCGTTGGGGCAGTCAATCAGCCCCAGCATTTT.

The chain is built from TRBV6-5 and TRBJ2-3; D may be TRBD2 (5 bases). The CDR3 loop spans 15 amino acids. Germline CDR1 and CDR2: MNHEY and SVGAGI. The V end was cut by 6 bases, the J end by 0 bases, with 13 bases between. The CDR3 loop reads CASSLLAASTDTQYF. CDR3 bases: TGTGCCAGCAGCCTCCTAGCTGCTAGCACAGATACGCAGTATTTT.

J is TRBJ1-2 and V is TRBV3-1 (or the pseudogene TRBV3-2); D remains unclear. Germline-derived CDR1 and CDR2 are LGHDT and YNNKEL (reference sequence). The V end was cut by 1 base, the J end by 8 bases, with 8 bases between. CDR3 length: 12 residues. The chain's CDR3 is CASSQVGGGYTF. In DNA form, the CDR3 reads TGTGCCAGCAGCCAAGTCGGAGGAGGCTACACCTTC.

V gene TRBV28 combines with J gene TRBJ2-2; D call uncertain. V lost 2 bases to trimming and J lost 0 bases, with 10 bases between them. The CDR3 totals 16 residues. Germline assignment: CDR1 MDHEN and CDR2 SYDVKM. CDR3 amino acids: CASSLRLTANTGELFF. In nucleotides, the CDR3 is TGTGCCAGCAGTTTACGGCTAACAGCGAACACCGGGGAGCTGTTTTTT.

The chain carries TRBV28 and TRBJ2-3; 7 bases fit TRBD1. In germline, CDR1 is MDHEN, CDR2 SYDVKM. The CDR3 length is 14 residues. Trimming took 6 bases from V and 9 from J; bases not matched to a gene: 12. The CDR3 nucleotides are TGTGCCAGCAGCCCGGGACAGATACGAGGCACGCAGTATTTT. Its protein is CASSPGQIRGTQYF.

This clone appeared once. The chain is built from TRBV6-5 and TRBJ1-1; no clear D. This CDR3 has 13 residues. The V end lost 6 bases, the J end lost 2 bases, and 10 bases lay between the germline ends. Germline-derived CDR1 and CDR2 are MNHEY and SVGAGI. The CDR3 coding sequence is TGTGCCAGCAGGTCCACATATAACACTGAAGCTTTCTTT. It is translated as CASRSTYNTEAFF.

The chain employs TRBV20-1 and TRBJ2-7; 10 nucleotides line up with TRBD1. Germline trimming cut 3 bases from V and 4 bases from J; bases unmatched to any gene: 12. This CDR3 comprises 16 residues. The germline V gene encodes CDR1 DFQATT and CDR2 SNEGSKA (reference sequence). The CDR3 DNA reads TGCAGTGCTAGTGAGTTCTTTAAGGGACAGGGGTACGAGCAGTACTTC. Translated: CSASEFFKGQGYEQYF.

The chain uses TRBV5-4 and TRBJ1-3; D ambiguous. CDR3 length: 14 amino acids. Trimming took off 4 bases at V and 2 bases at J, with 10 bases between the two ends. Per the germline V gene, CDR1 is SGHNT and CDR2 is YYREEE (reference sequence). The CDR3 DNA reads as TGTGCCAGCAGCCAAGACGGGGCTGGAAACACCATATATTTT. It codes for CASSQDGAGNTIYF.

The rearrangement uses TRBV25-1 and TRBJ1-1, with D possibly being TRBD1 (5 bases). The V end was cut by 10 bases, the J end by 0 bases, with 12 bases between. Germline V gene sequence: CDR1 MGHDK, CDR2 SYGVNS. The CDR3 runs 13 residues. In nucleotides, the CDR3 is TGTGCCACCACGGACACCATGAACACTGAAGCTTTCTTT. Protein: CATTDTMNTEAFF.

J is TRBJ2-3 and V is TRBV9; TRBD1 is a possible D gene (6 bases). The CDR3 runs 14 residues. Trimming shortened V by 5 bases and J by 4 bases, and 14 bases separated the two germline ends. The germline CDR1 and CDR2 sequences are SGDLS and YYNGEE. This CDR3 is CASSIYPGADTQYF. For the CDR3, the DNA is TGTGCCAGCAGTATCTACCCAGGGGCAGATACGCAGTATTTT.

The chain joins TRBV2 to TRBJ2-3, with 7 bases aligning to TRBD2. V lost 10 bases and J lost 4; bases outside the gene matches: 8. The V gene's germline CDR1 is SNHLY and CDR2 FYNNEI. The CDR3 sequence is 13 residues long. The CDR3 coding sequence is TGTGCCAACCACCTGGGGGGGTCAGATACGCAGTATTTT. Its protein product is CANHLGGSDTQYF.

CDR3 coding DNA: TGTGCCAGCAGGCCCCCGGGACAGGGAATCCACGAGCAGTACTTC. Its protein is CASRPPGQGIHEQYF. The V and J genes are TRBV6-5 and TRBJ2-7; 9 bases line up with TRBD1. There are 15 residues in the CDR3. V dropped 6 bases and J dropped 5; count of bases not matched to a gene: 11. Per germline, CDR1 MNHEY and CDR2 SVGAGI.

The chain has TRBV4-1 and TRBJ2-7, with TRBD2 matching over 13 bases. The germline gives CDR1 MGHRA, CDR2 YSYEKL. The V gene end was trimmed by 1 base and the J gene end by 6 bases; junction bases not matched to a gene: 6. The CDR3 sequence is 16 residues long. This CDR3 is CASSQGGLAGRGEQYF. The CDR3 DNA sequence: TGCGCCAGCAGCCAAGGGGGACTAGCGGGGAGGGGCGAGCAGTACTTC.

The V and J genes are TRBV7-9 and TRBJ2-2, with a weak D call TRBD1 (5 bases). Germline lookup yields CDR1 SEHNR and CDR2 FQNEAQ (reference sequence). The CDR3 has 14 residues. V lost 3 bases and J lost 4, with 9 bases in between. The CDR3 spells CASSLTDFTGELFF. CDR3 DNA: TGTGCCAGCAGCTTGACAGACTTCACCGGGGAGCTGTTTTTT.

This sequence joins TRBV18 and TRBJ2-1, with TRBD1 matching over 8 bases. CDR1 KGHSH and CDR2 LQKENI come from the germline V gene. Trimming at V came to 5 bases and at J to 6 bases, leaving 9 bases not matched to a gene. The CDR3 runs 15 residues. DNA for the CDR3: TGTGCCAGCTCATTGACAGGGGAGAGGACCAATGAGCAGTTCTTC. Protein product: CASSLTGERTNEQFF.

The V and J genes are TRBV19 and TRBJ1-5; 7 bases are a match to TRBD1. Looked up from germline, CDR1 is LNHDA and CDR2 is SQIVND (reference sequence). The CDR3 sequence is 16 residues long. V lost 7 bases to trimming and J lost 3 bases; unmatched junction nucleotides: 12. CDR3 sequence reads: CASTIRPGQNNQPQHF. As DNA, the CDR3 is TGTGCCAGTACAATTCGACCGGGACAGAACAATCAGCCCCAGCATTTT.